This passage covers 13 T cell receptor beta chains from one sample sequenced in a study of OX40 agonist ivuxolimab in advanced cancers. Assay used: immunoSEQ multiplex PCR; TCRdb lists only in-frame clones, some missing. This sample has around 51,000 clones, with roughly four fifths found just once. The input for sequencing was CD4+ or CD8+ T cells sorted from blood, taken in a trial of the OX40 agonist ivuxolimab. The origin of the receptors is an adult with an advanced solid tumor such as melanoma, head and neck, liver or kidney cancer.

This clone appeared a single time. The chain is built from TRBV10-3 and TRBJ2-3, with TRBD2 matching over 12 bases. CDR1 is ENHRY, CDR2 SYGVKD, per germline. The CDR3 is 16 amino acids. The V segment lost 0 bases and the J segment 6 bases; nucleotides outside the gene matches: 4. The CDR3 loop is CAISESPSGGADTQYF. CDR3 bases: TGTGCCATCAGTGAGTCCCCTAGCGGGGGGGCGGATACGCAGTATTTT.

The V gene is TRBV5-1, the J gene TRBJ2-2; D may correspond to TRBD1 or TRBD2 (6 bases each). Germline loops: CDR1 SGHRS, CDR2 YFSETQ. V lost 0 bases and J lost 3, with 21 bases in between. The length of the CDR3 is 19 residues. The CDR3 here is CASSLGRRGFGQHTGELFF. The CDR3 DNA reads TGCGCCAGCAGCTTGGGTAGGCGGGGCTTCGGACAGCACACCGGGGAGCTGTTTTTT.

The rearrangement links TRBV9 to TRBJ1-2; the D is unclear. The germline V gene has CDR1 SGDLS and CDR2 YYNGEE. CDR3 length: 15 residues. With 0 bases removed from V and 1 base from J, the gap between germline ends came to 10 bases. The CDR3: CASSVASSLNYGYTF. DNA of the CDR3: TGTGCCAGCAGCGTAGCTAGCAGCCTTAACTATGGCTACACCTTC.

This chain uses TRBV19 with TRBJ1-3; D is possibly TRBD1 (5 bases). Trimming removed 9 bases from V and 2 bases from J, with 8 bases in between. Germline V gene data show CDR1 as LNHDA and CDR2 as SQIVND (reference sequence). There are 12 residues in the CDR3. The CDR3 bases are TGTGCCAGCCGGGGGACTGGAAACACCATATATTTT. Protein: CASRGTGNTIYF.

Here the CDR3 DNA reads TGTGCCAGCAGCTTGGGACTAGCGGGGATGGGTACGCAGTATTTT. Its protein product is CASSLGLAGMGTQYF. This chain uses TRBV5-6 with TRBJ2-3; 11 bases map to TRBD2. Trimming took 0 bases from V and 8 from J; bases not matched to a gene: 5. The CDR3 is made up of 15 amino acids. Germline assignment: CDR1 SGHDT and CDR2 YYEEEE.

The sample holds one count of this clone. The V call is TRBV11-2, the J call TRBJ2-2; D call uncertain. Per the germline V gene, CDR1 is SGHAT and CDR2 is FQNNGV. The CDR3 is 16 amino acids. V lost 2 bases to trimming and J lost 5 bases, with 15 bases between them. CDR3 loop: CASSLLPATGTGELFF. For the CDR3, the DNA is TGTGCCAGCAGCTTACTTCCGGCGACTGGGACCGGGGAGCTGTTTTTT.

This sequence joins TRBV10-3 and TRBJ1-1, with D possibly TRBD1 on 5 matching bases. The germline V gene encodes CDR1 ENHRY and CDR2 SYGVKD. The CDR3 extends over 13 amino acids. V shed 4 bases and J shed 10 bases, with 16 bases lying between them. The DNA of the CDR3 is TGTGCCATCAGTGGGAATCAGGGAGCTGGAGCTTTCTTT. It encodes CAISGNQGAGAFF.

The chain joins TRBV18 to TRBJ1-1, with a weak D call TRBD1 (5 bases). In germline, CDR1 is KGHSH, CDR2 LQKENI. Trimming removed 3 bases from V and 6 bases from J, with 11 bases in between. The CDR3 loop spans 13 amino acids. CDR3 protein: CASSPPGESEAFF. The CDR3 DNA reads TGTGCCAGCTCACCCCCGGGGGAATCTGAAGCTTTCTTT.

The gene calls are TRBV7-9 and TRBJ2-1; possibly TRBD1 or TRBD2 for D (6 bases each). Trimming took 0 bases from V and 8 from J, leaving 17 bases between them. Looked up from germline, CDR1 is SEHNR and CDR2 is FQNEAQ (reference sequence). CDR3 size: 16 residues. Written as DNA, the CDR3 is TGTGCCAGCAGCTTAGCGACAGGCGGGGCTTCGGATGAGCAGTTCTTC. This translates into CASSLATGGASDEQFF.

The genes are TRBV4-2 and TRBJ1-2; 7 bases are shared with TRBD1. Trimming cost V 0 bases and J 7 bases; bases outside gene matches: 5. Germline V gene lookup returns CDR1 LGHNA and CDR2 YNFKEQ. The CDR3 spans 14 residues. The CDR3 loop is CASSQETGVSGYTF. The CDR3 DNA is TGTGCCAGCAGCCAAGAAACAGGGGTGTCTGGCTACACCTTC.

The rearrangement uses TRBV5-6 and TRBJ2-7; 9 positions agree with TRBD1. V dropped 1 base and J dropped 4; count of bases not matched to a gene: 6. CDR1 and CDR2 from the germline V gene are SGHDT and YYEEEE. The CDR3 consists of 15 residues. Here the CDR3 DNA reads TGTGCCAGCAGCTTGCAGGGACAGGGTAGGTACGAGCAGTACTTC. It specifies CASSLQGQGRYEQYF. Full variable domain (missing parts from reference TRBV5-6 and TRBJ2-7): DAGVTQSPTHLIKTRGQQVTLRCSPKSGHDTVSWYQQALGQGPQFIFQYYEEEERQRGNFPDRFSGHQFPNYSSELNVNALLLGDSALYLCASSLQGQGRYEQYFGPGTRLTVT.

The rearrangement links TRBV5-1 to TRBJ2-3; 8 bases are a match to TRBD2. Germline-derived CDR1 and CDR2 are SGHRS and YFSETQ. The CDR3 is made up of 16 amino acids. Unmatched junction bases numbered 14, after V lost 4 bases and J lost 7 bases. The CDR3 region is CASSPQWPSGQHTQYF. In DNA form, the CDR3 reads TGCGCCAGCAGCCCCCAATGGCCTAGCGGGCAACATACGCAGTATTTT.

The J gene is TRBJ2-7, the V gene TRBV18, with TRBD1 matching over 10 bases. Germline V gene data show CDR1 as KGHSH and CDR2 as LQKENI. V lost 5 bases to trimming and J lost 2 bases; unmatched junction nucleotides: 6. CDR3 length equals 15 residues. CDR3 loop: CASSSQGTGAYEQYF. In DNA, the CDR3 is TGTGCCAGCTCATCACAGGGGACAGGGGCCTACGAGCAGTACTTC.